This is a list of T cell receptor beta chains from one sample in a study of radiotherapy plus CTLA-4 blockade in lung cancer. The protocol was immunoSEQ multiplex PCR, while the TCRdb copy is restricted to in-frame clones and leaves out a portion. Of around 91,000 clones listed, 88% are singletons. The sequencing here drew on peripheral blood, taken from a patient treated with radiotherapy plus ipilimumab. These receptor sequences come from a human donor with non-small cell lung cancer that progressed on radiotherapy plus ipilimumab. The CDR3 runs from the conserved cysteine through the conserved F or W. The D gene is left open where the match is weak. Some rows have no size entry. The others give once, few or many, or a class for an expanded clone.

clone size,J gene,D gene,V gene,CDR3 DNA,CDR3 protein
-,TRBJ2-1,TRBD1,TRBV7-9,TGTGCCAGCAGCTCACTCCAGGGGGCCTATGAGCAGTTCTTC,CASSSLQGAYEQFF
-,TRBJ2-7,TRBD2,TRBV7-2,TGTGCCAGCAGTGTGGGGACTAGCTACGAGCAGTACTTC,CASSVGTSYEQYF
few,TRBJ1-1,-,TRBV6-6,TGTGCCAGCAGTTACGGAGAGCACACTGAAGCTTTCTTT,CASSYGEHTEAFF
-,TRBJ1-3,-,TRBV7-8,TGTGCCAGCAGCTTAGACAGGATCTCTGGAAACACCATATATTTT,CASSLDRISGNTIYF
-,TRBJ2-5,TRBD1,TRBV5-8,TGTGCCAGCAGCTTGGGGGTCGGTCGGGGACAGCAAGAGACCCAGTACTTC,CASSLGVGRGQQETQYF
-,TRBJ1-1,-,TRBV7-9,TGTGCCAGCAGCGGGCAGAGCAACACTGAAGCTTTCTTT,CASSGQSNTEAFF
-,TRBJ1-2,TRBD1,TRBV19,TGTGCCAGTAGTATAAAGGGGGCTGGCGGTGGCTACACCTTC,CASSIKGAGGGYTF
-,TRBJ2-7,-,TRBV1,TGCACCAGCAGTCCCCTCGGACTAGAAGTATACGAGCAGTACTTC,CTSSPLGLEVYEQYF
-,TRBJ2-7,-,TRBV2,TGTGCCAGCAGTAAGCAGGGCTACGAGCAGTACTTC,CASSKQGYEQYF
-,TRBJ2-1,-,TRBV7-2,TGTGCCAGCAGCCTCCGAGCGAGCTCCTACAATGAGCAGTTCTTC,CASSLRASSYNEQFF
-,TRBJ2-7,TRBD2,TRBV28,TGTGCCAGCAGTCCCGGGACTAGCCCGGCGCGGTACTTC,CASSPGTSPARYF